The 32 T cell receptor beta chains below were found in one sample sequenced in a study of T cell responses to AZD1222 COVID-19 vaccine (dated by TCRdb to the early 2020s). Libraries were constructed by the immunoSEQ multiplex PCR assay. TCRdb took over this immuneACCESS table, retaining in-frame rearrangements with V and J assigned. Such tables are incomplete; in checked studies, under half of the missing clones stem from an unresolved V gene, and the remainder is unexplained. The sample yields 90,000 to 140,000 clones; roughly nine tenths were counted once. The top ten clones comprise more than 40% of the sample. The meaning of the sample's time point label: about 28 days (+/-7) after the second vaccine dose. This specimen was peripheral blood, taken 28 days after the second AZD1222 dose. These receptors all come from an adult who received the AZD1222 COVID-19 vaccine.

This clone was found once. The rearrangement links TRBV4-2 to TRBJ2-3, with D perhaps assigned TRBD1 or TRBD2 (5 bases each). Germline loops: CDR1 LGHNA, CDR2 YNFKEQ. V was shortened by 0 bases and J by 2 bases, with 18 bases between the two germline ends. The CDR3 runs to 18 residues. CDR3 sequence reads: CASSQDSDHDSNTDTQYF. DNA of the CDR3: TGTGCCAGCAGCCAAGATAGCGACCATGACAGTAACACAGATACGCAGTATTTT.

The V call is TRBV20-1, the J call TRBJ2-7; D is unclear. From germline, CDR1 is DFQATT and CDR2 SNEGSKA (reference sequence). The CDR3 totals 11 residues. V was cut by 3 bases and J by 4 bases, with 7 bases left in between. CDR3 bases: TGCAGTGCTAGGGCAGAGTACGAGCAGTACTTC. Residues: CSARAEYEQYF.

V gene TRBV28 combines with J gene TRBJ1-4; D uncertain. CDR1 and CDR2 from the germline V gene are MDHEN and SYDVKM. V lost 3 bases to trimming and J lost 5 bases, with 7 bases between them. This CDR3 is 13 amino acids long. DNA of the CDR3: TGTGCCAGCAGTTTCCCCGGCAATGAAAAACTGTTTTTT. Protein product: CASSFPGNEKLFF.

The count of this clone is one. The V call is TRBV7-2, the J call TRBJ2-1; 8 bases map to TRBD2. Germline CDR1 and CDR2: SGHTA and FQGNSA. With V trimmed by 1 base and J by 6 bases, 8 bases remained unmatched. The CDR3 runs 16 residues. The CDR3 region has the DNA TGTGCCAGCAGCTTAGGTCCGGGAGGGCCGGGCAATGAGCAGTTCTTC. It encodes CASSLGPGGPGNEQFF. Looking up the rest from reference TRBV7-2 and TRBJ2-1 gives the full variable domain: GAGVSQSPSNKVTEKGKDVELRCDPISGHTALYWYRQSLGQGLEFLIYFQGNSAPDKSGLPSDRFSAERTGGSVSTLTIQRTQQEDSAVYLCASSLGPGGPGNEQFFGPGTRLTVL.

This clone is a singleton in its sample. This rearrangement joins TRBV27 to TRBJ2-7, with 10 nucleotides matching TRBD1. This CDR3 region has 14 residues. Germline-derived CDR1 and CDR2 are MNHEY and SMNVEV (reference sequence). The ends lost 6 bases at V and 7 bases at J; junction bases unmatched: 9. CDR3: CASSIGTGVREQYF. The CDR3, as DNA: TGTGCCAGCAGCATTGGGACAGGGGTAAGGGAGCAGTACTTC.

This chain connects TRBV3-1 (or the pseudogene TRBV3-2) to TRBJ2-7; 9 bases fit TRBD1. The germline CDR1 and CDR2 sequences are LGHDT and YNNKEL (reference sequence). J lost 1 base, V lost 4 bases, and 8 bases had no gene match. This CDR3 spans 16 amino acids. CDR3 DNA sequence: TGTGCCAGCAGCCGCCGGGACAGGGTTACGTCCTACGAGCAGTACTTC. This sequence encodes CASSRRDRVTSYEQYF.

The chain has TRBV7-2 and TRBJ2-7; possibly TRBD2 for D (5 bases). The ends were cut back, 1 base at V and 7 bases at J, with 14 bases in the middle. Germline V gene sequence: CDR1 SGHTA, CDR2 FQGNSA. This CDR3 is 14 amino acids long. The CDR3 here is CASSLDNMRGEQYF. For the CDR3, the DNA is TGTGCCAGCAGCTTAGACAACATGCGCGGGGAGCAGTACTTC.

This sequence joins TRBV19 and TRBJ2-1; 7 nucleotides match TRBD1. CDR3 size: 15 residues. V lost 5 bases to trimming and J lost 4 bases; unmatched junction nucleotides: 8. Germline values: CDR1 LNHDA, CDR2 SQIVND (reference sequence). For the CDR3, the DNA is TGTGCCAGTAGTGGAACAGGGGTCCGGTACAATGAGCAGTTCTTC. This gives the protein CASSGTGVRYNEQFF.

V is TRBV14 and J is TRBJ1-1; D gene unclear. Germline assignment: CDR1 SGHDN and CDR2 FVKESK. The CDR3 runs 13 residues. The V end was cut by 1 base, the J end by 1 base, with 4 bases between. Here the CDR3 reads CASSQGRNTEAFF. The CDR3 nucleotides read TGTGCCAGCAGCCAAGGCAGGAACACTGAAGCTTTCTTT.

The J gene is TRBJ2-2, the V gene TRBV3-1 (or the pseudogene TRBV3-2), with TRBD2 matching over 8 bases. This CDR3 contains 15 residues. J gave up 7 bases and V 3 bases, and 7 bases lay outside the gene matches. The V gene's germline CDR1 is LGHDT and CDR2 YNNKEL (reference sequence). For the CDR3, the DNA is TGTGCCAGCAGCCACGTCACAGCGGGAGTCGGGGAGCTGTTTTTT. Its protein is CASSHVTAGVGELFF.

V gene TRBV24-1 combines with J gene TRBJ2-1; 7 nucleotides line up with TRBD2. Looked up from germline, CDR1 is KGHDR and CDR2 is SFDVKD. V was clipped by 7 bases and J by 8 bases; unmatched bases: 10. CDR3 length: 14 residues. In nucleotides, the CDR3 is TGTGCCACCAGGAAGGCGGGAGAACGCGATGAGCAGTTCTTC. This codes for CATRKAGERDEQFF.

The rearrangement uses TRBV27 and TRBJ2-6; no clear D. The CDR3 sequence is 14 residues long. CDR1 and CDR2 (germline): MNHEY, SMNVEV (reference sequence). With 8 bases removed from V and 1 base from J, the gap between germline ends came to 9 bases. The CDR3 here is CASVEWSGANVLTF. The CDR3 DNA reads TGTGCCAGCGTTGAGTGGTCTGGGGCCAACGTCCTGACTTTC.

The CDR3 protein is CASSKQGGLAKNIQYF. The CDR3 DNA reads TGTGCCAGCAGCAAACAGGGGGGTCTAGCCAAAAACATTCAGTACTTC. V gene TRBV11-2 combines with J gene TRBJ2-4, with 8 bases lining up with TRBD1. CDR1 and CDR2 (germline): SGHAT, FQNNGV. After removal of 5 bases from V and 0 bases from J, the junction contained 6 bases not matched to a gene. CDR3 size: 16 residues. Full variable domain (rest looked up from reference TRBV11-2 and TRBJ2-4): EAGVAQSPRYKIIEKRQSVAFWCNPISGHATLYWYQQILGQGPKLLIQFQNNGVVDDSQLPKDRFSAERLKGVDSTLKIQPAKLEDSAVYLCASSKQGGLAKNIQYFGAGTRLSVL.

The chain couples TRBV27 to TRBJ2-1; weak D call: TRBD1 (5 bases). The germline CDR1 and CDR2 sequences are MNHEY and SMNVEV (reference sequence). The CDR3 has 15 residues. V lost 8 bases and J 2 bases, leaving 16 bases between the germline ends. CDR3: CASVAGKTPYNEQFF. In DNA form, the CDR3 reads TGTGCCAGCGTGGCAGGGAAGACCCCCTACAATGAGCAGTTCTTC.

CDR3 in amino acids: CASSLGRGEMAQYF. DNA of the CDR3: TGCGCCAGCAGCTTAGGCAGGGGGGAAATGGCCCAGTACTTC. The chain carries TRBV5-1 and TRBJ2-5, with D maybe TRBD1 (7 bases). V was clipped by 2 bases and J by 9 bases, with 17 bases between them. There are 14 residues in the CDR3. The V gene's germline CDR1 is SGHRS and CDR2 YFSETQ.

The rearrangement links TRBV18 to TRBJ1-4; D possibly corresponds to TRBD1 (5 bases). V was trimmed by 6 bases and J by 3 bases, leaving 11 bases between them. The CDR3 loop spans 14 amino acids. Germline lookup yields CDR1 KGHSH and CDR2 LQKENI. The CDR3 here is CASSPDSANEKLFF. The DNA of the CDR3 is TGTGCCAGCTCCCCCGACAGTGCTAATGAAAAACTGTTTTTT.

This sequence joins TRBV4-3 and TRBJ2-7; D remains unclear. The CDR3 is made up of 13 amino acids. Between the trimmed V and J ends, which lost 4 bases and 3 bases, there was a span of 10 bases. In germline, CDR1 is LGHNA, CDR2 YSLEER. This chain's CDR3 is CASSRERFYEQYF. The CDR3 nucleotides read TGCGCCAGCAGCCGCGAGCGTTTCTACGAGCAGTACTTC.

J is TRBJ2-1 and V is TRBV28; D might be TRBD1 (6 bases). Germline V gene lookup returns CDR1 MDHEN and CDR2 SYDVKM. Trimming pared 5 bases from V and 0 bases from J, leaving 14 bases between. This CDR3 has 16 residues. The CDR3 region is CASSATGPRSYNEQFF. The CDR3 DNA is TGTGCCAGCAGTGCCACAGGGCCTCGCTCCTACAATGAGCAGTTCTTC. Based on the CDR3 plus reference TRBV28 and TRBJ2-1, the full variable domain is DVKVTQSSRYLVKRTGEKVFLECVQDMDHENMFWYRQDPGLGLRLIYFSYDVKMKEKGDIPEGYSVSREKKERFSLILESASTNQTSMYLCASSATGPRSYNEQFFGPGTRLTVL.

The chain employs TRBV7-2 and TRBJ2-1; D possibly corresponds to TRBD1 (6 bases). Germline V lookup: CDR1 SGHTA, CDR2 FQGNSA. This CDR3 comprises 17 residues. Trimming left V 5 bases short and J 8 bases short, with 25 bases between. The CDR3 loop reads CASSASRWRPKGDEQFF. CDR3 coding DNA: TGTGCCAGCAGCGCTTCACGGTGGCGGCCCAAGGGGGATGAGCAGTTCTTC.

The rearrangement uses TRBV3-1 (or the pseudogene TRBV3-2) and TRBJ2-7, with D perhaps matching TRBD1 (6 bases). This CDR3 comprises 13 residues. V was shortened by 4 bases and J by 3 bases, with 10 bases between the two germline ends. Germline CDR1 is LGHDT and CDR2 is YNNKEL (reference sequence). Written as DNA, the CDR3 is TGTGCCAGCAGCCTGTTACAGGGCTACGAGCAGTACTTC. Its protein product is CASSLLQGYEQYF.

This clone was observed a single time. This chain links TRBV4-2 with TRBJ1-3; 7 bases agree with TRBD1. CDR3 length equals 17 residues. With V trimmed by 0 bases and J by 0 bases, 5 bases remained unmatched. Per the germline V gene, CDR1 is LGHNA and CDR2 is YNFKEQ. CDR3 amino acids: CASSQEQGIRSGNTIYF. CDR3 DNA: TGTGCCAGCAGCCAAGAACAGGGGATACGCTCTGGAAACACCATATATTTT.

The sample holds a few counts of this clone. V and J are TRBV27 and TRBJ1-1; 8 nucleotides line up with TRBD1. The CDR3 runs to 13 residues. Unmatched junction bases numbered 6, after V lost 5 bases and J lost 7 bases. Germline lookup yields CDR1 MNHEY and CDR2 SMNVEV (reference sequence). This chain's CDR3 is CASSPRQGIEAFF. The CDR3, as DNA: TGTGCCAGCAGTCCCCGACAGGGGATTGAAGCTTTCTTT.

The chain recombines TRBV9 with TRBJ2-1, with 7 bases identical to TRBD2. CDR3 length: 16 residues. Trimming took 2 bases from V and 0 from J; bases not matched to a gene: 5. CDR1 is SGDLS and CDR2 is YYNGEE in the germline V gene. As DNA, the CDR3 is TGTGCCAGCAGCGTCCGGGGGGACCTCTCCTACAATGAGCAGTTCTTC. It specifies CASSVRGDLSYNEQFF. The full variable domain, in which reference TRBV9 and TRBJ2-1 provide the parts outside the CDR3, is DSGVTQTPKHLITATGQRVTLRCSPRSGDLSVYWYQQSLDQGLQFLIQYYNGEERAKGNILERFSAQQFPDLHSELNLSSLELGDSALYFCASSVRGDLSYNEQFFGPGTRLTVL.

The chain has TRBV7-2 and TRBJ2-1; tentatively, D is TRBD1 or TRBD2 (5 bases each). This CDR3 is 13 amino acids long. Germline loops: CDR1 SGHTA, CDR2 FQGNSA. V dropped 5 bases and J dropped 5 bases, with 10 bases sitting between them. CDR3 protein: CASSRDPNNEQFF. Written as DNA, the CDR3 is TGTGCCAGCAGCCGGGACCCCAACAATGAGCAGTTCTTC.

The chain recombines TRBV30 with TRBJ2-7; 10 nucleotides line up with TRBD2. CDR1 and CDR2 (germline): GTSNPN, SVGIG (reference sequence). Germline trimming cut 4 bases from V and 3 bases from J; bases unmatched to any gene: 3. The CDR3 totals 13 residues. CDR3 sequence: CAWTSGGNYEQYF. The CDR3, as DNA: TGTGCCTGGACTAGCGGGGGAAACTACGAGCAGTACTTC.

The chain's CDR3 is CASSPGTGPYGYTF. CDR3 DNA sequence: TGTGCCAGCAGTCCCGGGACAGGGCCCTATGGCTACACCTTC. The chain joins TRBV5-6 to TRBJ1-2, with 9 positions matching TRBD1. Germline V gene sequence: CDR1 SGHDT, CDR2 YYEEEE. The CDR3 totals 14 residues. The ends lost 5 bases at V and 4 bases at J; junction bases unmatched: 6. The entire variable domain, with the rest obtained from reference TRBV5-6 and TRBJ1-2, is as follows: DAGVTQSPTHLIKTRGQQVTLRCSPKSGHDTVSWYQQALGQGPQFIFQYYEEEERQRGNFPDRFSGHQFPNYSSELNVNALLLGDSALYLCASSPGTGPYGYTFGSGTRLTVV.

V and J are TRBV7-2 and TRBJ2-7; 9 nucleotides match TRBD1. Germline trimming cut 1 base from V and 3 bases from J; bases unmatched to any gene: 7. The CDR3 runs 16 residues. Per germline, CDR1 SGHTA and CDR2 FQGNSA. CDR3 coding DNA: TGTGCCAGCAGCTTAGATCTTGGGACAGGGCTCTACGAGCAGTACTTC. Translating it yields CASSLDLGTGLYEQYF.

The DNA for the CDR3 is TGTGCCAGCAGTTACGCGGGGGCGCGGACCGGGGAGCTGTTTTTT. Its protein product is CASSYAGARTGELFF. The gene calls are TRBV28 and TRBJ2-2; possible D gene TRBD2, 7 bases. Germline V CDR1 and CDR2: MDHEN, SYDVKM. The V end lost 4 bases, the J end lost 5 bases, and 14 bases lay between the germline ends. CDR3 length: 15 amino acids.

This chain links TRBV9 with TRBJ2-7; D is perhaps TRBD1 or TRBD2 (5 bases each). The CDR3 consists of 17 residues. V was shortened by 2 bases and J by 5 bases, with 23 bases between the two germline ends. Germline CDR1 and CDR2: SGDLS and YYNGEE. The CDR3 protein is CASSVRDGTSGVHEQYF. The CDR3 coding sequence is TGTGCCAGCAGCGTTAGAGACGGGACCTCCGGAGTCCACGAGCAGTACTTC.

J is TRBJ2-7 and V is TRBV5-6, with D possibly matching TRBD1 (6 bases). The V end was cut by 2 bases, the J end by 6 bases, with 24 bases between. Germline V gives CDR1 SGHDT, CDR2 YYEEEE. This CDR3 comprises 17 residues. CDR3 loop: CASSFRPQQVLGGEQYF. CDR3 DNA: TGTGCCAGCAGCTTTCGTCCTCAACAGGTGCTAGGGGGCGAGCAGTACTTC.

CDR3 nucleotide sequence: TGCGCCAGCAGCTTAGGAGACCTCACTGAAGCTTTCTTT. Translation: CASSLGDLTEAFF. This chain links TRBV5-1 with TRBJ1-1, with D unresolved. The V and J ends lost 2 bases and 4 bases respectively, with 9 bases between them. The CDR3 contains 13 residues. Germline-derived CDR1 and CDR2 are SGHRS and YFSETQ.

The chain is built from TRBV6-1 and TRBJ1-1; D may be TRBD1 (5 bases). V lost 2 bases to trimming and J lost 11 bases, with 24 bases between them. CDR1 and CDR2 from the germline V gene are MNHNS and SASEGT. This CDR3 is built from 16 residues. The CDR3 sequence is CASSEPLTLPGGVAFF. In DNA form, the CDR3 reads TGTGCCAGCAGTGAACCTCTGACGCTTCCCGGGGGGGTCGCTTTCTTT.